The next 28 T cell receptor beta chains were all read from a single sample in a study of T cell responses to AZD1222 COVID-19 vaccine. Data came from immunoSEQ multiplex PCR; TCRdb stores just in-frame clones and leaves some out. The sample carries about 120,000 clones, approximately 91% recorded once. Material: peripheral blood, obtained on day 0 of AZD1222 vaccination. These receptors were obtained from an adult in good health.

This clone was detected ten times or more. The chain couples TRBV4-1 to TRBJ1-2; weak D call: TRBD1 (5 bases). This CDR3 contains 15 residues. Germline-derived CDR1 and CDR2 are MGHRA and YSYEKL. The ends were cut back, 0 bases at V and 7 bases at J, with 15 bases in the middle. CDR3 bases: TGCGCCAGCAGCCAAGAGGGTTCAGGGACCGGTGGCTACACCTTC. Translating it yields CASSQEGSGTGGYTF.

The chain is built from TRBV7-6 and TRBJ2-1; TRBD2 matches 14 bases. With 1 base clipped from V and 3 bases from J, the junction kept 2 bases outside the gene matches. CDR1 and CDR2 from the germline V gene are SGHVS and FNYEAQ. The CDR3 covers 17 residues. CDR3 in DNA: TGTGCCAGCAGCTTAGGGACTAGCGGGGGGATCTACAATGAGCAGTTCTTC. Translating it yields CASSLGTSGGIYNEQFF.

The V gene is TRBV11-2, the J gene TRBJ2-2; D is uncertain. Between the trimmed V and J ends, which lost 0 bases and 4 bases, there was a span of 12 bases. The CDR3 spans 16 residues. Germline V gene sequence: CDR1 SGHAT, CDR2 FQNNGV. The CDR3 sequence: CASSLDRLTITGELFF. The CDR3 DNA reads TGTGCCAGCAGCTTAGATAGATTGACAATCACCGGGGAGCTGTTTTTT.

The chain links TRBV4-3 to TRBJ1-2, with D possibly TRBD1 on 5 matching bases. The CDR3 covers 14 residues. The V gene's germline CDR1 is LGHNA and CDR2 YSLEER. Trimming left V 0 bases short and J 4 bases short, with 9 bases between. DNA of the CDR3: TGCGCCAGCAGCCAAGAGGGGCGTAGCTATGGCTACACCTTC. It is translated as CASSQEGRSYGYTF.

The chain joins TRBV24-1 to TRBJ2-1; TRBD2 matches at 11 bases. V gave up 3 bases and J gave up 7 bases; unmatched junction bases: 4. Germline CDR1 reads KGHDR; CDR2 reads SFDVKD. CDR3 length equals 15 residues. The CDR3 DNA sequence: TGTGCCACCAGTGATAGACTAGCGGGGCGGAATGAGCAGTTCTTC. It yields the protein CATSDRLAGRNEQFF.

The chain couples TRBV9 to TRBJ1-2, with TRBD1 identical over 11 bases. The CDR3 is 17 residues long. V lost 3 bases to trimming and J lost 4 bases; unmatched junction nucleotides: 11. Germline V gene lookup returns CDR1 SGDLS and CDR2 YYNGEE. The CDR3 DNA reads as TGTGCCAGCAGCGGCCGAACCGGGACAGGGGGTATCTATGGCTACACCTTC. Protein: CASSGRTGTGGIYGYTF.

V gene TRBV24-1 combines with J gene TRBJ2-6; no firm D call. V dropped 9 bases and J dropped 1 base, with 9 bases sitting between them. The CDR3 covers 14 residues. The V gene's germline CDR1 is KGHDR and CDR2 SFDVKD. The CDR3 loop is CATGPGSGANVLTF. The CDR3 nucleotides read TGTGCCACCGGTCCGGGTTCTGGGGCCAACGTCCTGACTTTC.

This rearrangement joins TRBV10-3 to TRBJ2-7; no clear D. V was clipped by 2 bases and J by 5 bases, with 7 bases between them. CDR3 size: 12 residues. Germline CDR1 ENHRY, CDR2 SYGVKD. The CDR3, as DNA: TGTGCCATCAGTGAGATGGGGAACGAGCAGTACTTC. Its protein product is CAISEMGNEQYF.

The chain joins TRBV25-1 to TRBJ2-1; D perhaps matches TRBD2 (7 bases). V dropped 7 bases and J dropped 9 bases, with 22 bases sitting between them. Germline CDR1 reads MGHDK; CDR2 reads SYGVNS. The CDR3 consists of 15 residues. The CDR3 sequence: CASTGARGDKVEQFF. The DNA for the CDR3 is TGTGCCAGCACAGGGGCCCGGGGGGATAAGGTTGAGCAGTTCTTC.

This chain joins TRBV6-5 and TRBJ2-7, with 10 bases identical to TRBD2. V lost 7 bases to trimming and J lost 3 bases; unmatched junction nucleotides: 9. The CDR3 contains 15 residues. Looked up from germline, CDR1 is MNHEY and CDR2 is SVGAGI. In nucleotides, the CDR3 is TGTGCCAGCAAACAGATACTAGCGGGGTTCTACGAGCAGTACTTC. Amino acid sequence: CASKQILAGFYEQYF.

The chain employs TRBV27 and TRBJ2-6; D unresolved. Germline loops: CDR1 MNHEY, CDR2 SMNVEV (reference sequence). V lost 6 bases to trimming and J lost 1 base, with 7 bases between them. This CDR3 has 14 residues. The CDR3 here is CASSVGSGANVLTF. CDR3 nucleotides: TGTGCCAGCAGCGTCGGATCTGGGGCCAACGTCCTGACTTTC.

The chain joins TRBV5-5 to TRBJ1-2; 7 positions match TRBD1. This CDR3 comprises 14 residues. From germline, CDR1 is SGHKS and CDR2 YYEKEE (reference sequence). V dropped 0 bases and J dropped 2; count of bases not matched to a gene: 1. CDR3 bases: TGTGCCAGCAGCTTGGGACAGGGCAACTATGGCTACACCTTC. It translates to CASSLGQGNYGYTF. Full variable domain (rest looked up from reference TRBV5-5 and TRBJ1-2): DAGVTQSPTHLIKTRGQQVTLRCSPISGHKSVSWYQQVLGQGPQFIFQYYEKEERGRGNFPDRFSARQFPNYSSELNVNALLLGDSALYLCASSLGQGNYGYTFGSGTRLTVV.

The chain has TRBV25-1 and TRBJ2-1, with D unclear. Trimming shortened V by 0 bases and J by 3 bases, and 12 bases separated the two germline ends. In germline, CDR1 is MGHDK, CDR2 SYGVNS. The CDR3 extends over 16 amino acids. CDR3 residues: CASSEYKGLGYNEQFF. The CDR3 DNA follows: TGTGCCAGCAGTGAATATAAGGGTTTAGGCTACAATGAGCAGTTCTTC.

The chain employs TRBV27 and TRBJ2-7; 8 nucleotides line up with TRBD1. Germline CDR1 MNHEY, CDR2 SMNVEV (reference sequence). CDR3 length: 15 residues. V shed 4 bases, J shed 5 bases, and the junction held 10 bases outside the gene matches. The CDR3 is CASSSPGTGKDEQYF. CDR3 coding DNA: TGTGCCAGCAGTTCCCCTGGGACAGGTAAAGACGAGCAGTACTTC.

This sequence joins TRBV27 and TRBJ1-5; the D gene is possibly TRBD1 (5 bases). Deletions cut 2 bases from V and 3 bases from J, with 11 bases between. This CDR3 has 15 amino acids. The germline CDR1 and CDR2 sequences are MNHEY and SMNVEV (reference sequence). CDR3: CASSLGGWPNQPQHF. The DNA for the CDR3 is TGTGCCAGCAGTTTAGGGGGATGGCCCAATCAGCCCCAGCATTTT.

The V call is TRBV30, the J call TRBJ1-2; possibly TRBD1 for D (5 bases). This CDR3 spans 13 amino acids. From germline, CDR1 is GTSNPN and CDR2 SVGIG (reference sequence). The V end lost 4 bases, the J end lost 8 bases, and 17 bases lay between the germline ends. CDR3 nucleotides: TGTGCCTGGATAGGTTGGCAGGGAGACGGCTACACCTTC. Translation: CAWIGWQGDGYTF.

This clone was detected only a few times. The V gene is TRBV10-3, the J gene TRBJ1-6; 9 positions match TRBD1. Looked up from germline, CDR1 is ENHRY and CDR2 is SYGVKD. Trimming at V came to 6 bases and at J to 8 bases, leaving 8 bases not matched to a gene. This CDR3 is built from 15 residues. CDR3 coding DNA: TGTGCCATCAGCTCCGGGACAGGGTTTGATTCACCCCTCCACTTT. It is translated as CAISSGTGFDSPLHF.

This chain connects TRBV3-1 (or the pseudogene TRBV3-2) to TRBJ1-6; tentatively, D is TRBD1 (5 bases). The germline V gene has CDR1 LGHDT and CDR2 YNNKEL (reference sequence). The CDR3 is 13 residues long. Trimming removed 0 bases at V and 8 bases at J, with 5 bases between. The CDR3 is CASSQETDSPLHF. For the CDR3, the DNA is TGTGCCAGCAGCCAAGAGACAGATTCACCCCTCCACTTT.

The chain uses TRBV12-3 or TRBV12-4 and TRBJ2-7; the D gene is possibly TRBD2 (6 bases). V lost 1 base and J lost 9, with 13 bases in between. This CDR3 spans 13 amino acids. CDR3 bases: TGTGCCAGCAGTTTAGTTACGTCGGGAGCGCAGTACTTC. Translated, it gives CASSLVTSGAQYF.

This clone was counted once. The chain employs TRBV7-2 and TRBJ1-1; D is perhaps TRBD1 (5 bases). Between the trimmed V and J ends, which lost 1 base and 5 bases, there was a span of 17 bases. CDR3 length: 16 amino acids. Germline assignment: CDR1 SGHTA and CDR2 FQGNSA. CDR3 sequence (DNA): TGTGCCAGCAGCTTAGTTAGGGGACGCTCACCGACTGAAGCTTTCTTT. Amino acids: CASSLVRGRSPTEAFF. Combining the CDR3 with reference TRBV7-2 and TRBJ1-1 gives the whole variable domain GAGVSQSPSNKVTEKGKDVELRCDPISGHTALYWYRQSLGQGLEFLIYFQGNSAPDKSGLPSDRFSAERTGGSVSTLTIQRTQQEDSAVYLCASSLVRGRSPTEAFFGQGTRLTVV.

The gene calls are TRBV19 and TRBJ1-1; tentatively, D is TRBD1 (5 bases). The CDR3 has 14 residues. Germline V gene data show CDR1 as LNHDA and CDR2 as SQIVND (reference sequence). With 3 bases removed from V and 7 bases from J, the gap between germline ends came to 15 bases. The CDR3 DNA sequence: TGTGCCAGTAGTATCTTGGGAGGGGCCGTTGAAGCTTTCTTT. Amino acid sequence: CASSILGGAVEAFF.

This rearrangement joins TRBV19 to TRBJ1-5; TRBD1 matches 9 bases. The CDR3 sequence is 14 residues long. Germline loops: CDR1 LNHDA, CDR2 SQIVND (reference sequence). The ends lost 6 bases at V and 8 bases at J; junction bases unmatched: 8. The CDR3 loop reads CASSQTGGSEPQHF. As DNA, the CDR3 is TGTGCCAGTAGCCAGACAGGGGGTAGTGAGCCCCAGCATTTT.

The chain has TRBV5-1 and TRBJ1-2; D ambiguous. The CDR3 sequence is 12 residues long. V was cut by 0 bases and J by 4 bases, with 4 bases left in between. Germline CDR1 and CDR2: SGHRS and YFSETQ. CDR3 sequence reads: CASSLAPYGYTF. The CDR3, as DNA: TGCGCCAGCAGCTTGGCCCCCTATGGCTACACCTTC.

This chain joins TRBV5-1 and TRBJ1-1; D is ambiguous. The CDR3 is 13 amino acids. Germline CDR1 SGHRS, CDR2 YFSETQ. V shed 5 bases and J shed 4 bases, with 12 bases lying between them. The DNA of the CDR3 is TGCGCCAGCAGTCTTGGGGTCGGCACTGAAGCTTTCTTT. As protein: CASSLGVGTEAFF.

DNA of the CDR3: TGTGCCAGCAGCGGACAGGGGTTAACTGGCTACACCTTC. Its protein is CASSGQGLTGYTF. The rearrangement joins TRBV7-6 to TRBJ1-2; 9 bases are a match to TRBD1. The CDR3 is 13 amino acids. The J segment lost 7 bases and the V segment lost 5 bases, leaving 5 bases of the junction unmatched. The germline gives CDR1 SGHVS, CDR2 FNYEAQ.

The CDR3 reads CATSDTGFREQFF. The CDR3 DNA reads as TGTGCCACCAGTGATACAGGGTTTCGGGAGCAGTTCTTC. This sequence joins TRBV24-1 and TRBJ2-1, with D perhaps TRBD1 (6 bases). The CDR3 runs 13 residues. Germline loops: CDR1 KGHDR, CDR2 SFDVKD. V lost 3 bases and J lost 10, with 12 bases in between.

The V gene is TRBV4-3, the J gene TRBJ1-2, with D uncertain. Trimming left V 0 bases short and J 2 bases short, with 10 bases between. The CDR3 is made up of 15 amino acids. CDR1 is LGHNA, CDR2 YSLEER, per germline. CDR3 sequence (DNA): TGCGCCAGCAGCCAAGATTCGGGAGGCAACTATGGCTACACCTTC. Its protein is CASSQDSGGNYGYTF.

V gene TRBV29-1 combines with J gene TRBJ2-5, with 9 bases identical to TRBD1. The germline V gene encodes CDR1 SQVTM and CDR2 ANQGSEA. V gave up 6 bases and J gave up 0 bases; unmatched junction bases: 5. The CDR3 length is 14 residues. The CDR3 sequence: CSVGQGPHQETQYF. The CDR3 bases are TGCAGCGTCGGACAGGGGCCACACCAAGAGACCCAGTACTTC.